This TCR beta chain was documented in a study of blood T cells in healthy people across ages (dated by TCRdb to between 2015 and 2016). Concerning the study at large: In model experiments, roughly one uniquely barcoded TCR beta cDNA molecule per two T cells was captured by template switching. Age-related changes in TCR beta repertoire diversity were measured in the study by deep sequencing normalized with unique cDNA molecular identifiers. Four age groups were formed from the donors: young (average roughly 15 years), middle-aged (around 37), aged (over 55) and long-lived (around 80). To avoid experimental bias, donors of different ages were spread randomly across the sequencing lanes. Using the same blood draw, the study looked at two additional independent replicas of 1 million unique cDNA reads for two donors, one aged 18 to 30 and the other aged 80 or older. Study-wide conclusions, independent of this receptor: Compared with the aged group, the long-lived group had more naive CD4+ T cells, fewer expanded clones and increased TCR diversity, suggesting age selection. Because profiling used bulk unsorted PBMCs, naive and antigen-experienced compartments could not be compared conclusively. Because the CMV infection status of the donors was unknown, age-related changes in expanded clonotypes may potentially have been confounded. A strong correlation was found between observed TCR beta diversity and the percentage of naive T cells measured by flow cytometry. Estimates of total diversity based on one million sequenced T cells were considered lower bounds and underestimates. Observed TCR beta diversity per million T cells fell roughly linearly with age, and a significant reduction was already apparent by age approximately 41.

The donors were roughly 40 Caucasian individuals from Russia, aged about 6 to 100 years, who were systemically healthy. Roughly 9.5 milliliters of peripheral blood were drawn from each donor into EDTA-treated Vacutainer tubes. Ficoll-Paque density-gradient centrifugation was used to isolate PBMCs, with at least 6.5 million per sample. Total RNA, at least 6 micrograms per sample, was extracted from PBMCs with Trizol reagent. Naive CD45RAhigh/CD27high T cell percentages were measured by flow cytometry on a PBMC aliquot from every donor. The library was obtained by 5' RACE. The reads were generated on an Illumina HiSeq 2500. A second roughly 6 to 11 cycle PCR used a sample-barcoded 5' primer and a J-beta primer mix. A unique molecular identifier was introduced onto each TCR beta cDNA molecule by a template-switch 5' adaptor carrying 12 random nucleotides. At least 2.5 million CDR3-containing paired-end reads were obtained from each sample. All of the RNA was converted into first-strand cDNA using the Mint cDNA synthesis kit, with a TRBC-specific oligonucleotide serving as the primer. After uracil-DNA glycosylase treatment, a first 18-cycle PCR used universal primers M1SS and BC2_uni_R on all cDNA. Concerning the study's data processing: For normalization, 1 million high-quality reads, each with a distinct molecular identifier, were randomly selected from each sample. Instead of being binned into consensus sequences, reads with shared molecular identifiers were discarded. CDR3 identification, clonotype clustering and error correction used MiTCR with a Q25 quality threshold and the strictest error-elimination algorithm. A nonparametric unseen species model with Euler transformation was used to estimate lower-bound total TCR beta diversity. TCRdb trimmed public reads at Q25 via fastp, called clones via MiXCR and kept in-frame beta chains. Each entry merges the rows of one CDR3 protein and shows their most common DNA and genes. The authors' filters were not applied to this entry. This sample has about 800,000 distinct CDR3 sequences in its table, and more than 35% of those were observed once. In total, the top ten clones hold approximately 18% of the sample.

In its sample, this clonotype was seen a few times. Its cognate antigen has yet to be identified. Within one base of it there is no much larger clone, and no base qualities were kept. Measured from the cysteine to the phenylalanine, the CDR3 is 15 residues long. CDR3 DNA is the only sequence kept; it has 45 bases, read in frame from the first base. Based on the germline V gene, the CDR1 and CDR2 sequences are LGHNT and FRNRAP. Deletion took 2 bases off V and 5 bases off J, with a span of 15 bases between the germline ends. The chain is encoded by TRBV12-5 joined to TRBJ1-2; the D gene cannot be named for sure. Material: blood. The clonotype comes from a man of 80 years or more in good health. The CDR3 here reads CASGLSTTVRYGYTF. The DNA reads as follows: TGTGCTAGTGGTTTGAGTACCACAGTACGATATGGCTACACCTTC.